The 4 T cell receptor beta chains below come from one sample, sequenced in a study of blood T cell repertoires in COVID-19. TCRdb's copy holds only in-frame clones and misses some; the assay was immunoSEQ multiplex PCR. This table has some 300,000 clones, around nine tenths appearing once. Sequenced sample: PBMCs or T cells enriched from blood (not recorded which). These receptors were collected from a woman aged 45-65 years who had been exposed to COVID-19.

The chain is built from TRBV5-1 and TRBJ2-3; 12 bases are shared with TRBD2. The CDR3 has 16 residues. V lost 2 bases to trimming and J lost 4 bases; unmatched junction nucleotides: 5. The V gene's germline CDR1 is SGHRS and CDR2 YFSETQ. The CDR3 sequence is CASSFLTSGGPDTQYF. DNA of the CDR3: TGCGCCAGCAGCTTCCTGACTAGCGGGGGCCCAGATACGCAGTATTTT.

This chain links TRBV5-1 with TRBJ2-7; D possibly corresponds to TRBD2 (5 bases). Trimming removed 4 bases from V and 0 bases from J, with 11 bases in between. The CDR3 covers 14 residues. Germline loops: CDR1 SGHRS, CDR2 YFSETQ. The CDR3 DNA is TGCGCCAGCAGCACCTCGGGGTACTCCTACGAGCAGTACTTC. Its translation: CASSTSGYSYEQYF.

Only one count was recorded for this clone. CDR3 in DNA: TGTGCCAGTAGCTCGACAGGGGACTATGGCTACACCTTC. Translation: CASSSTGDYGYTF. The chain has TRBV19 and TRBJ1-2; TRBD1 matches 8 bases. Unmatched junction bases numbered 3, after V lost 6 bases and J lost 3 bases. The CDR3 has 13 residues. Germline V gene data show CDR1 as LNHDA and CDR2 as SQIVND (reference sequence).

V usage is TRBV7-2 and J usage is TRBJ1-1; a weak D match, TRBD1 (6 bases). Trimming pared 5 bases from V and 7 bases from J, leaving 17 bases between. There are 14 residues in the CDR3. Germline V lookup: CDR1 SGHTA, CDR2 FQGNSA. CDR3 sequence: CASSLNIQGGEAFF. In DNA, the CDR3 is TGTGCCAGCAGCCTCAATATACAGGGTGGTGAAGCTTTCTTT.